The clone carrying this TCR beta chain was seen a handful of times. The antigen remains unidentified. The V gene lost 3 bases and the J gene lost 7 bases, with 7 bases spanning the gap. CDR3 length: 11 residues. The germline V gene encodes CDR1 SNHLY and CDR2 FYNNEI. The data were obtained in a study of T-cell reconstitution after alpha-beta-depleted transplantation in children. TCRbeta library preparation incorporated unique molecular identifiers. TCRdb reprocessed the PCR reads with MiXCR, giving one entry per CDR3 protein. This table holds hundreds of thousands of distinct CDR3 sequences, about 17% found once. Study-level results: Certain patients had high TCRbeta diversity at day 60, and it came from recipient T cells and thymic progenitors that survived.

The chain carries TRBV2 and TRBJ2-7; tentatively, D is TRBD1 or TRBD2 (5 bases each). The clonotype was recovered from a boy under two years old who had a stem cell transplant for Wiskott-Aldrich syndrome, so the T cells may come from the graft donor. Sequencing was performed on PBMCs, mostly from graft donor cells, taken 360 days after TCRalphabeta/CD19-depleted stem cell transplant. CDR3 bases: TGTGCCAGCAGTGATGGGACGGAGCAGTACTTC. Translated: CASSDGTEQYF. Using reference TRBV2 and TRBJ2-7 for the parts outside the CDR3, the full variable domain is EPEVTQTPSHQVTQMGQEVILRCVPISNHLYFYWYRQILGQKVEFLVSFYNNEISEKSEIFDDQFSVERPDGSNFTLKIRSTKLEDSAMYFCASSDGTEQYFGPGTRLTVT.